The sequence of this T cell receptor (beta chain) was determined in a study of cytomegalovirus exposure and HLA in healthy donors. Vbeta (60) and Jbeta (13) primers were used in the PCR. Here immunoSEQ multiplex PCR was the method, and the copy in TCRdb shows in-frame clones only, minus some. The sample totals 93,000 or so clones. The CDR3 runs to 13 residues. CDR1 is SGDLS, CDR2 YYNGEE, per germline. The ends lost 3 bases at V and 2 bases at J; junction bases unmatched: 1. This receptor was identified in a middle-aged man in good health and CMV-seronegative. The chain joins TRBV9 to TRBJ2-5; 7 positions agree with TRBD2. Material for sequencing was PBMCs. CDR3 coding DNA: TGTGCCAGCAGCGGGGGGGGACAAGAGACCCAGTACTTC. Its translation is CASSGGGQETQYF.